Below, 5 T cell receptor beta chains from the same sample are listed, as sequenced in a study of blood T cell repertoires in COVID-19. Generated by immunoSEQ multiplex PCR, the TCRdb table keeps only in-frame clones and is missing some. The sample has tens of thousands of clones; 85% to 90% are singletons. Material: peripheral blood. These receptors originate from a human donor with active COVID-19. The donor label of this sample is uncertain.

V gene TRBV7-6 combines with J gene TRBJ2-1, with 7 bases aligning to TRBD1. The CDR3 covers 18 residues. Losses at the gene ends were 4 bases for V and 3 bases for J; bases not matched to a gene: 15. The V gene's germline CDR1 is SGHVS and CDR2 FNYEAQ. The CDR3 loop is CASSSPEWGSGGYNEQFF. Here the CDR3 DNA reads TGTGCCAGCAGCTCTCCAGAGTGGGGGTCAGGGGGCTACAATGAGCAGTTCTTC. Complete variable domain (other parts from reference TRBV7-6 and TRBJ2-1): GAGVSQSPRYKVTKRGQDVALRCDPISGHVSLYWYRQALGQGPEFLTYFNYEAQQDKSGLPNDRFSAERPEGSISTLTIQRTEQRDSAMYRCASSSPEWGSGGYNEQFFGPGTRLTVL.

This sequence joins TRBV5-1 and TRBJ2-3; weak D call: TRBD1 (6 bases). Germline assignment: CDR1 SGHRS and CDR2 YFSETQ. This CDR3 spans 11 amino acids. Deletions cut 3 bases from V and 15 bases from J, with 14 bases between. CDR3 region: CASSWEGGAYF. CDR3 coding DNA: TGCGCCAGCAGCTGGGAAGGGGGAGCCTATTTT.

This clone was counted once. The J gene is TRBJ1-5, the V gene TRBV19; 10 bases map to TRBD1. Losses at the gene ends were 3 bases for V and 6 bases for J; bases not matched to a gene: 8. The CDR3 loop spans 16 amino acids. Germline V CDR1 and CDR2: LNHDA, SQIVND (reference sequence). The CDR3 DNA sequence: TGTGCCAGTAGTATGACAGGGGGCTTGACGCGTCAGCCCCAGCATTTT. Its protein is CASSMTGGLTRQPQHF.

This clone has just one count. This rearrangement joins TRBV5-6 to TRBJ2-5, with 7 bases matching TRBD2. With V trimmed by 0 bases and J by 6 bases, 8 bases remained unmatched. The CDR3 extends over 15 amino acids. Germline V gene sequence: CDR1 SGHDT, CDR2 YYEEEE. The CDR3 is CASSLALAGEKTQYF. The CDR3 DNA sequence: TGTGCCAGCAGCTTGGCCTTGGCGGGGGAAAAGACCCAGTACTTC.

This clone has a single count. J is TRBJ1-5 and V is TRBV2; D might be TRBD1 (6 bases). The germline V and J ends were trimmed by 4 bases and 1 base, with 11 bases remaining between them. The CDR3 totals 15 residues. Germline loops: CDR1 SNHLY, CDR2 FYNNEI. The CDR3 bases are TGTGCCAGCAGTGTCAGGACAGTAAGCAATCAGCCCCAGCATTTT. Protein: CASSVRTVSNQPQHF.